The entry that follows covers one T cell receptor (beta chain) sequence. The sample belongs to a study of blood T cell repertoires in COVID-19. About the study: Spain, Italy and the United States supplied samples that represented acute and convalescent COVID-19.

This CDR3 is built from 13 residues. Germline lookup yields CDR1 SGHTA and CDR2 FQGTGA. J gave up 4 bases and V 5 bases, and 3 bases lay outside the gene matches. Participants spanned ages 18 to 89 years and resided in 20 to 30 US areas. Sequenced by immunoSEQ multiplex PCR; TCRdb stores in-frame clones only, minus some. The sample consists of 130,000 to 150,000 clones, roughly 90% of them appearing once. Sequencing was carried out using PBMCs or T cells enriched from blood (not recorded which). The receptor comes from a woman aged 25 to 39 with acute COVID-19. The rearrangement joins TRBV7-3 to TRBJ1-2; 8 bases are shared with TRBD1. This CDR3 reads CASSGTGGYGYTF. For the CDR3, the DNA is TGTGCCAGCAGCGGTACAGGGGGCTATGGCTACACCTTC.